Below, 4 T cell receptor beta chains from the same sample are listed, as sequenced in a study of T cells after yellow fever vaccination. Each CDR3 protein gets one entry after TCRdb re-called the 5' RACE reads with MiXCR. The sample carries about 63,000 distinct CDR3 sequences, 7.4% recorded once. This material consisted of CD8+ T cells sorted from PBMCs, taken 15 days after the yellow fever booster vaccination. These TCRs come from a young man who received the YFV17D yellow fever vaccine.

This clonotype was counted at least ten times. This chain connects TRBV10-3 to TRBJ2-6; D unclear. The CDR3 is made up of 13 amino acids. Between the trimmed V and J ends, which lost 9 bases and 4 bases, there was a span of 10 bases. The germline CDR1 and CDR2 sequences are ENHRY and SYGVKD. The CDR3 DNA follows: TGTGCCATTGAAGATTCCGGGGCCAACGTCCTGACTTTC. It specifies CAIEDSGANVLTF.

This clonotype was observed many times. The chain employs TRBV12-3 or TRBV12-4 and TRBJ2-3, with TRBD2 as a possible D gene (6 bases). This CDR3 is built from 13 residues. Trimming took 6 bases from V and 2 from J, leaving 9 bases between them. This chain's CDR3 is CASSLAPTDTQYF. The CDR3 DNA reads TGTGCCAGCAGCCTAGCGCCCACAGATACGCAGTATTTT.

Regarding this clonotype: The CDR3 carries no conserved terminal phenylalanine or tryptophan, so it likely arises from a read error. The chain couples TRBV11-1 to TRBJ2-7; TRBD1 might be the D (6 bases). The CDR3 contains 19 residues. V was shortened by 2 bases and J by 0 bases, with 23 bases between the two germline ends. The V gene's germline CDR1 is SGHAT and CDR2 FQDESV (reference sequence). The CDR3 nucleotides read TGTGCCAGCAGCTTACATTTAGGGGGTCAGGGGCGCAGCTCCTACGAGCAGTACTTA. Its translation is CASSLHLGGQGRSSYEQYL.

This clonotype has a count of ten or more. V gene TRBV15 combines with J gene TRBJ2-1; D possibly corresponds to TRBD1 (5 bases). CDR1 is LNHNV, CDR2 YYDKDF, per germline (reference sequence). This CDR3 has 17 residues. The V and J ends lost 5 bases and 0 bases respectively, with 17 bases between them. The CDR3 sequence: CATSGTGALDSYNEQFF. The CDR3 bases are TGTGCCACCAGCGGAACTGGGGCCCTAGACTCCTACAATGAGCAGTTCTTC.